This TCR beta chain comes out of a study of tumor and adjacent non-tumor tissue in lung cancer. This sample's RNA came from whole unsorted tissue. This non-tumor lung sample came from over 3 cm beyond the tumor edge. Germline V gene data show CDR1 as LGHNA and CDR2 as YNFKEQ. This CDR3 contains 15 residues. A modified ARM-PCR protocol with three rounds of nested PCR amplified TCRbeta. TCRdb re-derived calls from the multiplex PCR reads in MiXCR, one entry per CDR3 protein. The sample shows some 100,000 distinct CDR3 sequences, approximately 65% of them seen only once. With respect to this clonotype: Its antigen is not identified. The germline gene is not matched at one end of the junction; a read error may be the cause.

Regarding the study as a whole: Higher tumor TCR diversity was associated with shorter survival.

What was sequenced was distant non-tumor lung tissue. The sequence came from a man aged 25-40 years with non-small cell lung cancer. This chain links TRBV4-2 with TRBJ2-7; 7 bases line up with TRBD2. CDR3 in DNA: TGTGACAGCAGCCAAGATATCGCGGGAGCCTGCGAGCAGTACTTC. As protein: CDSSQDIAGACEQYF.